A selection of T cell receptor beta chains follows, all from one sample in a study of blood T cell repertoires in COVID-19. Some clones are missing from TCRdb's copy, which holds only in-frame ones; the method was immunoSEQ multiplex PCR. The data hold under 250,000 clones, with 82% observed a single time. Material: peripheral blood. The receptor source for this set is a woman between 65 and 79 years old with COVID-19, enrolled during active disease. CDR3s include the opening cysteine and the closing phenylalanine or tryptophan. D genes are given only for firm matches. Clone sizes are given selectively: once, few, many, or a class where the clone is expanded.

NA,17,TRBV18,NA,TRBJ2-2,CASSPPQQTTTTGELFF,TGTGCCAGCTCACCACCTCAGCAGACAACAACCACCGGGGAGCTGTTTTTT
NA,14,TRBV28,TRBD1,TRBJ2-3,CASSSQNRGYTQYF,TGTGCCAGCAGTTCCCAAAACAGGGGATATACGCAGTATTTT
NA,16,TRBV4-1,NA,TRBJ1-6,CASSQDLAGVNSPLHF,TGCGCCAGCAGCCAAGATTTGGCAGGGGTGAATTCACCCCTCCACTTT
once,15,TRBV12-5,TRBD2,TRBJ2-1,CASGTGLAEYNEQFF,TGTGCTAGTGGGACCGGACTAGCGGAATACAATGAGCAGTTCTTC
NA,15,TRBV27,NA,TRBJ2-7,CASSYNRVGSYEQYF,TGTGCCAGCAGTTACAACAGGGTTGGTAGCTACGAGCAGTACTTC
NA,15,TRBV6-2/TRBV6-3,TRBD2,TRBJ2-1,CASSYTGGSYGEQFF,TGTGCCAGCAGTTACACGGGAGGCTCCTACGGTGAGCAGTTCTTC
NA,15,TRBV28,NA,TRBJ2-2,CASYHARGGTGELFF,TGTGCCAGCTACCATGCGCGGGGAGGCACCGGGGAGCTGTTTTTT
NA,15,TRBV18,TRBD1,TRBJ1-4,CASSITGQGRRKLFF,TGTGCCAGCTCAATTACGGGACAGGGCAGAAGAAAACTGTTTTTT
NA,15,TRBV6-6,NA,TRBJ1-4,CASSYSTWTTEKLFF,TGTGCCAGCAGTTACTCGACTTGGACAACAGAAAAACTGTTTTTT
NA,16,TRBV28,NA,TRBJ1-5,CASKNSGTASNQPQHF,TGTGCCAGCAAGAACTCCGGGACTGCTAGCAATCAGCCCCAGCATTTT
NA,18,TRBV5-5,NA,TRBJ2-7,CASSPWAGPQPIFYEQYF,TGTGCCAGCAGCCCCTGGGCAGGGCCCCAACCAATTTTCTACGAGCAGTACTTC
NA,15,TRBV9,TRBD2,TRBJ2-7,CASSPRTSGDWEQYF,TGTGCCAGCAGCCCCCGGACTAGCGGGGACTGGGAGCAGTACTTC
NA,11,TRBV29-1,NA,TRBJ1-1,CSATRDTEAFF,TGCAGCGCCACCCGGGACACTGAAGCTTTCTTT
NA,16,TRBV28,TRBD1,TRBJ2-3,CASSGAGTGYSDTQYF,TGTGCCAGCAGTGGGGCTGGGACAGGGTATTCAGATACGCAGTATTTT
many,14,TRBV3-1/TRBV3-2,NA,TRBJ2-7,CASSQGSSSYEQYF,TGTGCCAGCAGCCAAGGGTCCAGTTCCTACGAGCAGTACTTC
NA,15,TRBV10-3,TRBD1,TRBJ2-3,CAIRSGQGDTDTQYF,TGTGCCATCAGGTCGGGACAGGGGGACACAGATACGCAGTATTTT
NA,15,TRBV5-6,NA,TRBJ1-3,CASSLGPLAGNTIYF,TGTGCCAGCAGCTTGGGTCCTTTAGCTGGAAACACCATATATTTT
NA,13,TRBV9,NA,TRBJ2-7,CASSVVSGLKQYF,TGTGCCAGCAGCGTAGTCTCAGGACTCAAGCAGTACTTC
NA,14,TRBV9,NA,TRBJ2-3,CASSVELNTDTQYF,TGTGCCAGCAGCGTAGAACTGAACACAGATACGCAGTATTTT
NA,15,TRBV19,NA,TRBJ2-2,CASSRFGALTEELFF,TGTGCCAGTAGCCGATTTGGAGCTCTCACCGAGGAGCTGTTTTTT
NA,13,TRBV4-3,NA,TRBJ2-7,CASSQDMRYEQYF,TGCGCCAGCAGCCAAGATATGCGCTACGAGCAGTACTTC
NA,19,TRBV2,TRBD1,TRBJ2-4,CASSGDREGKAVAKNIQYF,TGTGCCAGCAGTGGGGACAGGGAAGGGAAAGCAGTAGCCAAAAACATTCAGTACTTC
NA,14,TRBV15,NA,TRBJ1-1,CATSRGRGRTEAFF,TGTGCCACCAGCAGAGGCAGGGGACGGACTGAAGCTTTCTTT
NA,14,TRBV6-5,TRBD1,TRBJ2-7,CASSYSGLTGGAYF,TGTGCCAGCAGTTACTCTGGGCTGACAGGGGGCGCTTACTTC
NA,14,TRBV28,TRBD2,TRBJ2-7,CAIQPVGGSYEQYF,TGTGCCATTCAGCCAGTCGGCGGGAGCTACGAGCAGTACTTC
NA,15,TRBV7-9,NA,TRBJ2-1,CASSLVEGVVSRQFF,TGTGCCAGCAGCTTAGTTGAGGGAGTGGTCTCGCGGCAGTTCTTC
NA,14,TRBV6-5,TRBD1,TRBJ1-2,CATAGQGEGYGYTF,TGTGCCACCGCGGGGCAGGGGGAAGGCTATGGCTACACCTTC
once,13,TRBV7-9,TRBD1,TRBJ2-5,CASRGQGPETQYF,TGTGCCAGCAGAGGACAGGGCCCGGAGACCCAGTACTTC
few,13,TRBV28,NA,TRBJ1-5,CASRDSGNQPQHF,TGTGCCAGCAGGGACAGTGGGAATCAGCCCCAGCATTTT
NA,15,TRBV2,NA,TRBJ2-1,CASSESRRGRNEQFF,TGTGCCAGCAGTGAATCCCGCAGGGGCCGCAATGAGCAGTTCTTC
NA,15,TRBV3-1/TRBV3-2,TRBD1,TRBJ1-6,CASSPRGREHSPLHF,TGTGCCAGCAGCCCCAGGGGGCGCGAACATTCACCCCTCCACTTT
NA,15,TRBV9,TRBD2,TRBJ2-2,CASSLAGDGTGELFF,TGTGCCAGCAGTCTAGCGGGAGATGGGACCGGGGAGCTGTTTTTT
NA,15,TRBV7-2,NA,TRBJ2-7,CASSADRSGGREQYF,TGTGCCAGCAGCGCTGACAGGAGTGGGGGTCGGGAGCAGTACTTC
NA,13,TRBV5-1,TRBD2,TRBJ2-5,CASSGGGSETQYF,TGCGCCAGCTCCGGCGGGGGGTCGGAGACCCAGTACTTC
NA,13,TRBV29-1,TRBD1,TRBJ2-5,CSVGTGDRETQYF,TGCAGCGTTGGGACAGGGGATCGAGAGACCCAGTACTTC
NA,15,TRBV25-1,NA,TRBJ2-5,CASRETLATKETQYF,TGTGCCAGCAGGGAGACACTAGCTACGAAAGAGACCCAGTACTTC
NA,12,TRBV7-9,NA,TRBJ2-1,CASSLAVGEQFF,TGTGCCAGCAGCTTAGCGGTCGGGGAGCAGTTCTTC
NA,14,TRBV6-5,TRBD2,TRBJ2-1,CASSSGGLGDEQFF,TGTGCCAGCAGTTCGGGGGGGCTGGGGGATGAGCAGTTCTTC
NA,14,TRBV6-5,NA,TRBJ1-2,CAGSPRRQMNGYTF,TGTGCCGGCAGTCCCCGACGACAGATGAATGGCTACACCTTC
NA,16,TRBV7-2,TRBD2,TRBJ2-7,CASRETSGSWSYEQYF,TGTGCCAGCAGAGAAACTAGCGGGAGTTGGTCCTACGAGCAGTACTTC
NA,13,TRBV29-1,TRBD1,TRBJ1-1,CSAGQGSNTEAFF,TGCAGCGCAGGACAGGGCTCGAACACTGAAGCTTTCTTT
NA,15,TRBV5-8,TRBD1,TRBJ2-3,CASSLGWTGGLAQYF,TGTGCCAGCAGCTTGGGTTGGACAGGGGGTCTGGCGCAGTATTTT
NA,13,TRBV11-2,TRBD1,TRBJ1-2,CASSYTGDYGYTF,TGTGCCAGCAGCTATACAGGGGACTATGGCTACACCTTC
NA,17,TRBV21-1,NA,TRBJ2-3,CASSKAARTSTHLTQYF,TGTGCCAGCAGCAAAGCAGCGAGGACTAGCACTCATCTGACGCAGTATTTT
NA,15,TRBV19,TRBD2,TRBJ2-3,CASSPLLGRANTQYF,TGTGCCAGTAGTCCCCTTCTCGGGAGGGCAAATACGCAGTATTTT
NA,13,TRBV5-1,NA,TRBJ1-4,CASSFGQGEKLFF,NA
NA,13,TRBV2,NA,TRBJ1-1,CASSESALIEAFF,TGTGCCAGCAGTGAATCGGCACTAATTGAAGCTTTCTTT
NA,19,TRBV15,TRBD1,TRBJ1-3,CATSRGLTGSGAGGNTIYF,TGTGCCACCAGCAGAGGTTTGACAGGGAGCGGCGCTGGTGGAAACACCATATATTTT